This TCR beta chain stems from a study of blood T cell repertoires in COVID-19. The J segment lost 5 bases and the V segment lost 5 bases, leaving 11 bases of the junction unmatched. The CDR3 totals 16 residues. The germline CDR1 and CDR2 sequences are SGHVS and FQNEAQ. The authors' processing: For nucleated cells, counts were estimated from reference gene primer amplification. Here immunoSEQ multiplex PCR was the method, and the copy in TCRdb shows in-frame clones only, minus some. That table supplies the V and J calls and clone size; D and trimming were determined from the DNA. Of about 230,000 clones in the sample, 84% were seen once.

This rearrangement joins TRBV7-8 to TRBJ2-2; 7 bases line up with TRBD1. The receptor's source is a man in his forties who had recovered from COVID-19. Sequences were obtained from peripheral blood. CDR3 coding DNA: TGTGCCAGCAGCCAAAATCGACAGGGAGTTACCGGGGAGCTGTTTTTT. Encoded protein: CASSQNRQGVTGELFF.